These 8 T cell receptor beta chains originate from one sample sequenced in a study of cytomegalovirus exposure and HLA in healthy donors. The primer mix had 60 Vbeta and 13 Jbeta primers. TCRdb keeps only in-frame clones here, not all; method: immunoSEQ multiplex PCR. The sample contains around 220,000 clones, around 80% of which appear only once. Sequences were obtained from PBMCs. These receptors came from a girl aged 2 to 9 in good health and CMV-seronegative.

The chain carries TRBV5-6 and TRBJ2-1; 8 nucleotides agree with TRBD2. V shed 5 bases, J shed 5 bases, and the junction held 9 bases outside the gene matches. This CDR3 is 15 amino acids long. Germline V gene lookup returns CDR1 SGHDT and CDR2 YYEEEE. This CDR3 is CASSRIAGTHNEQFF. DNA of the CDR3: TGTGCCAGCAGTAGAATAGCGGGGACCCACAATGAGCAGTTCTTC. Looking up the rest from reference TRBV5-6 and TRBJ2-1 gives the full variable domain: DAGVTQSPTHLIKTRGQQVTLRCSPKSGHDTVSWYQQALGQGPQFIFQYYEEEERQRGNFPDRFSGHQFPNYSSELNVNALLLGDSALYLCASSRIAGTHNEQFFGPGTRLTVL.

J is TRBJ2-7 and V is TRBV7-8; TRBD2 might be the D (6 bases). The CDR3 loop spans 16 amino acids. Germline V gives CDR1 SGHVS, CDR2 FQNEAQ. The ends were cut back, 1 base at V and 2 bases at J, with 15 bases in the middle. As DNA, the CDR3 is TGTGCCAGCAGCTTAGTAGTCGGGGACTTAGCCTACGAGCAGTACTTC. Protein sequence: CASSLVVGDLAYEQYF.

The genes are TRBV30 and TRBJ2-3; no clear D. V lost 3 bases and J 5 bases, leaving 9 bases between the germline ends. CDR3 length: 12 amino acids. Germline loops: CDR1 GTSNPN, CDR2 SVGIG (reference sequence). The CDR3 nucleotides are TGTGCCTGGAGCGCCTACGGAGATACGCAGTATTTT. Translated: CAWSAYGDTQYF.

This chain connects TRBV7-9 to TRBJ2-1; D is uncertain. CDR3 length: 12 residues. V dropped 2 bases and J dropped 8 bases, with 7 bases sitting between them. Germline V gene data show CDR1 as SEHNR and CDR2 as FQNEAQ (reference sequence). This chain's CDR3 is CASSLRVHEQFF. CDR3 DNA: TGTGCCAGCAGCTTAAGAGTTCATGAGCAGTTCTTC.

This clone was detected only once. The chain joins TRBV4-2 to TRBJ2-7; 9 nucleotides align to TRBD2. The V and J ends lost 1 base and 2 bases, in that order; junction bases with no gene match: 6. This CDR3 is 16 amino acids long. The germline V gene has CDR1 LGHNA and CDR2 YNFKEQ. The CDR3 region has the DNA TGTGCCAGCAGCCAAGCTGCGGGAGGGCTTACCTACGAGCAGTACTTC. Residues: CASSQAAGGLTYEQYF.

The J gene is TRBJ2-5, the V gene TRBV15; TRBD1 aligns across 7 bases. Trimming cost V 0 bases and J 2 bases; bases outside gene matches: 6. The CDR3 is 16 residues long. Germline V gene lookup returns CDR1 LNHNV and CDR2 YYDKDF (reference sequence). The CDR3 loop reads CATSREDRIRQETQYF. The CDR3 DNA reads as TGTGCCACCAGCAGAGAGGACAGGATCAGGCAAGAGACCCAGTACTTC.

The V call is TRBV19, the J call TRBJ2-2; D perhaps matches TRBD2 (6 bases). Germline V gene sequence: CDR1 LNHDA, CDR2 SQIVND (reference sequence). V lost 5 bases to trimming and J lost 6 bases, with 13 bases between them. The CDR3 covers 14 residues. The CDR3 loop reads CASSYGWGAGELFF. CDR3 sequence (DNA): TGTGCCAGTAGTTATGGATGGGGGGCCGGGGAGCTGTTTTTT.

V gene TRBV5-4 combines with J gene TRBJ2-5; a possible D gene is TRBD2 (5 bases). The CDR3 consists of 13 residues. The germline gives CDR1 SGHNT, CDR2 YYREEE (reference sequence). V lost 1 base to trimming and J lost 4 bases, with 8 bases between them. The CDR3 sequence: CASSLREGETQYF. In DNA form, the CDR3 reads TGTGCCAGCAGCTTGCGGGAAGGAGAGACCCAGTACTTC.